The sequence of this T cell receptor beta chain was determined in a study of cytomegalovirus exposure and HLA in healthy donors. Study observations and caveats: Cytomegalovirus status was reportedly diagnosed by the classifier with high specificity and sensitivity. Researchers catalogued around 150 TCR beta chains as cytomegalovirus-associated.

The trim removed 1 base at V and 1 base at J, leaving 4 bases unmatched. This CDR3 comprises 16 residues. Per germline, CDR1 SGHAT and CDR2 FQDESV (reference sequence). On this clone itself: As yet, its antigen is unknown.

The method was immunoSEQ multiplex PCR; TCRdb's version includes in-frame clones alone and lacks a portion of them. The table includes fewer than 200,000 clones, just under 90% detected once. Sequencing used PBMCs. This clonotype originated in a man aged 18-30 years in good health and CMV-seropositive. The V gene is TRBV11-1, the J gene TRBJ2-1; 7 bases are shared with TRBD2. The CDR3 spells CASSLELAESYNEQFF. In DNA, the CDR3 is TGTGCCAGCAGCTTAGAGCTAGCGGAATCCTACAATGAGCAGTTCTTC.